This record looks at one T cell receptor beta chain sequence and its context. Its specific antigen is unknown. Per-base quality was not reported, and no clone a single base away is much larger than it. The donors were healthy, HIV-negative adults who had no recently reported acute infections or vaccinations. All donors were Caucasian adults living in Nashville, Tennessee, USA. CD4+ T cells were enriched by magnetic negative selection, after which naive cells were positively selected on CD45RA and the negative fraction was taken as the memory subset. After blood collection by leukapheresis, PBMCs were isolated using Ficoll-Histopaque density gradient centrifugation and then cryopreserved in the vapor phase of liquid nitrogen. Purity and quantity of every magnetically sorted T cell population were checked by analytical flow cytometry. Each sorted fraction had its genomic DNA isolated and then quantified by UV absorbance on a Nanodrop 2000c.

The record originates from a study of shared clonotypes between healthy human individuals (dated by TCRdb to about 2020). Turning to the overall study: A few men and a couple of women, aged 18 to 49 years, made up the cohort. Per donor, three plates each were used for CD4 naive and CD4 memory, two for CD8 naive, and one for CD8 memory. To estimate repertoire size and how much clonotype sharing occurs between individuals, the study deeply sequenced the blood TCR repertoires of 4 to 6 healthy adults. To increase sequencing depth and limit assay-specific biases, TCR repertoire library preparation and sequencing were carried out by different laboratories using diverse techniques. Leukapheresis yielded between about 0.85 and 10 billion PBMCs per donor. The paper's findings and limits, for the study overall: Naive subsets generally had larger estimated clonotype richness than memory subsets did. About 5% of naive CD4, 3% to 3.5% of naive CD8, roughly 2.4% of memory CD4, and about 0.4% of memory CD8 clonotypes were shared across several donors. Even with the large sequencing depth, rarefaction of the sorted-subset datasets indicated that sequencing was incomplete. Higher generation probabilities were observed for clonotypes shared by all four sorted-subset donors than for non-shared clonotypes. Based on pairwise subsampling, the degree of clonotype sharing among donors was expected to be affected by sequencing depth. Sampling was restricted to blood, and TCR repertoires in tissue are likely to differ from TCR repertoires in blood. The genetic and exposure-history diversity represented was limited by the small number of donors.

Between the V and J ends, shortened by 4 bases and 6 bases respectively, the junction contains 11 bases. The germline V gene provides CDR1 SGHRS and CDR2 YFSETQ. The CDR3 starts with the cysteine, ends with the phenylalanine, and has 13 residues. Of all the DNA, just the CDR3 is kept, 39 bases in frame from base 1. Using the deep immunoSEQ assay, TCR CDR3 regions were amplified from genomic DNA by multiplex PCR. Extracted genomic DNA from each cell subset was distributed evenly across all wells of several immunoSEQ 96-well plates, and each plate was treated as a replicate. For sorted subsets, approximately 190 ng of genomic DNA, equivalent to some 30,000 T cell genomes, went into each replicate PCR. The purified libraries were quantified using a Qubit 3.0 fluorometer, sized with a Bioanalyzer 2100, and then quantified again using the KAPA Library Quantification kit. Every immunoSEQ 96-well plate was sequenced on a dedicated single-read 150-cycle Illumina NextSeq 550 flow cell. On the study's bioinformatics: Because the immunoSEQ output included only junctional sequences and no quality scores, the filtering could not be the same as the filtering used for full-length reads. Sequences were annotated with PyIR, a Python wrapper for IgBLAST v1.9, using IMGT germline references to assign V/J genes and CDR3. Reads were filtered out if the reads had weak V/J assignments (E-value above 1e-6), no CDR3, stop codons, out-of-frame junctions, or ambiguous translated residues. A V3J clonotype was defined by an identical inferred V gene, J gene, and CDR3 amino acid sequence. The percentage overlap between two repertoires was calculated by dividing the number of shared unique clonotypes by the size of the smaller repertoire. Richness of each repertoire was evaluated using RTK rarefaction, the Chao1 estimator, and Recon v2.1 estimates of unobserved clonotypes. OLGA was used to compute generation probabilities for all TCRbeta clonotypes that the gDNA method yielded from several donors. Sourced from immuneACCESS, this table was stored by TCRdb with only in-frame sequences that have V and J called. A share of the clones is absent; for the studies checked, an unresolved V gene accounts for under half, and the remainder has no known explanation. V and J calls and clone size are those listed in that table; D and trimming were worked out from the DNA. The sample contains 2 million to 2.5 million clones, roughly 95% of them found a single time. The ten largest clonotypes hold 0.1% to 0.15% of the sample.

The sequencing input was naive CD4+ T cells sorted from blood. Explained via the paper, the cell subset or site label denotes: CD45RA+ positively selected. The sequence derives from a man younger than 35 in good health. The chain joins TRBV5-1 to TRBJ1-5; TRBD1 is a weak D gene call, 5 bases matching. The CDR3 in this case is CASSQGGGQPQHF. The nucleotide sequence reads as follows: TGCGCCAGCAGCCAGGGTGGCGGTCAGCCCCAGCATTTT.